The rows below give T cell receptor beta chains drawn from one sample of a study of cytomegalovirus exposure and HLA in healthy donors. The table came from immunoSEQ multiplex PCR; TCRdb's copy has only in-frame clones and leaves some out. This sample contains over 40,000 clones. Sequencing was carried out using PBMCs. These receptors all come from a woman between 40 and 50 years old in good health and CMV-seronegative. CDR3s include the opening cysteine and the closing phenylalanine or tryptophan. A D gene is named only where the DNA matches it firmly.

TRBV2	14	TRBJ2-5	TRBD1	TGTGCCAGCAGTGTTCAGGGGGCTGAAGAGACCCAGTACTTC	CASSVQGAEETQYF
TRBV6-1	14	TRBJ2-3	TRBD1	TGTGCCAGCAGTGAAGCGCCGACAGGGCGAGGGCAGTATTTT	CASSEAPTGRGQYF
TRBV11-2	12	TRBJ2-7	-	TGTGCCAGCAGCTTAGTTACAGGTGGGCAGTACTTC	CASSLVTGGQYF
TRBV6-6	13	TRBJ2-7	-	TGTGCCAGCAGTTACCCCGACTTGGACGAGCAGTACTTC	CASSYPDLDEQYF
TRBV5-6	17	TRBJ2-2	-	TGTGCCAGCAGCTCCATTGACCGACAAGCGAACACCGGGGAGCTGTTTTTT	CASSSIDRQANTGELFF
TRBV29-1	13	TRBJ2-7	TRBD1	TGCAGCGTTGTGAGACAGGGGATCTACGAGCAGTACTTC	CSVVRQGIYEQYF
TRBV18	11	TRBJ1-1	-	TGTGCCAGCTCACCGGAAGGGGCAGCTTTCTTT	CASSPEGAAFF
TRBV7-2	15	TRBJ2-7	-	TGTGCCAGCAGCTTAGCGGGAGTGTCCGTCTACGAGCAGTACTTC	CASSLAGVSVYEQYF
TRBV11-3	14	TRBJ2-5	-	TGTGCCAGCAGCCAGGGACATTTCCCCGAGACCCAGTACTTC	CASSQGHFPETQYF
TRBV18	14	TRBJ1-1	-	TGTGCCAGCTCACCCATACAGGGTTACACTGAAGCTTTCTTT	CASSPIQGYTEAFF
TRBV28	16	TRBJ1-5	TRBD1	TGTGCCACCGTACCCCCCGGGACAGGGGTAAACCAGCCCCAGCATTTT	CATVPPGTGVNQPQHF
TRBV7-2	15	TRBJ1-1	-	TGTGCCAGCAGCTCCGTAGGGGGTATTGGGACTGAAGCTTTCTTT	CASSSVGGIGTEAFF
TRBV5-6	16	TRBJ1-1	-	TGTGCCAGCAGCCCCCCTGGAGGCAGTCTACACACTGAAGCTTTCTTT	CASSPPGGSLHTEAFF
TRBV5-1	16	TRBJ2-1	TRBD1	TGCGCCAGCAGCGTACTACAGGGGGGCTTAGACAATGAGCAGTTCTTC	CASSVLQGGLDNEQFF
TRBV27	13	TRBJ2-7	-	TGTGCCAGGGGTGAGGAAAAACTCTACGAGCAGTACTTC	CARGEEKLYEQYF
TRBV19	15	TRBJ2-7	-	TGTGCCAGTAGTATAGATGGAGGTCAACCCTACGAGCAGTACTTC	CASSIDGGQPYEQYF
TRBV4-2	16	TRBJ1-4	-	TGTGCCAGCAGCCAAGATGGAGGGGTAGCTAATGAAAAACTGTTTTTT	CASSQDGGVANEKLFF
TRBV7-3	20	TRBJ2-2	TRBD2	TGTGCCAGCAGCTTAACTGGGGGACTAGCGGGGGCCATAGACACCGGGGAGCTGTTTTTT	CASSLTGGLAGAIDTGELFF
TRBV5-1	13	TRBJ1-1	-	TGCGCCAGCAGCGTTGGGTACCGGGCTGAAGCTTTCTTT	CASSVGYRAEAFF
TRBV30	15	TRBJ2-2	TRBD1	TGTGCCTGGAGTGTGCAGGGGGCCGGCACCGGGGAGCTGTTTTTT	CAWSVQGAGTGELFF